Below, 30 T cell receptor beta chains from the same sample are listed, as sequenced in a study of T cells after posttransplantation cyclophosphamide. The protocol was immunoSEQ multiplex PCR, while the TCRdb copy is restricted to in-frame clones and leaves out a portion. The table shows 3,000 to 4,000 clones, with 70% to 75% occurring only once. Control samples came 1 year after myeloablative marrow transplants with methotrexate plus calcineurin inhibitor. The material was PBMCs, obtained after allogeneic stem cell transplant with calcineurin inhibitor and methotrexate. The receptors come from a female patient in her fifties who received an allogeneic stem cell transplant from an unrelated donor, was CMV-positive, and had acute and chronic GVHD. Some T cells may be graft donor cells.

The V call is TRBV6-5, the J call TRBJ2-1, with 7 bases fitting TRBD1. This CDR3 comprises 14 residues. V shed 5 bases, J shed 6 bases, and the junction held 7 bases outside the gene matches. Germline loops: CDR1 MNHEY, CDR2 SVGAGI. The CDR3 DNA is TGTGCCAGCAGTGCCAGGGACAGCCCCAATGAGCAGTTCTTC. Translation: CASSARDSPNEQFF.

The chain combines TRBV6-5 with TRBJ2-7; 8 nucleotides agree with TRBD1. CDR1 is MNHEY and CDR2 is SVGAGI in the germline V gene. V was pared by 6 bases and J by 6 bases, with 7 bases of the junction left unmatched. The length of the CDR3 is 13 residues. In nucleotides, the CDR3 is TGTGCCAGCAGGAAGGACAGGGTCCGCGAGCAGTACTTC. As protein: CASRKDRVREQYF.

In its sample, this clone was seen a few times. This rearrangement joins TRBV14 to TRBJ2-7; perhaps TRBD1 as D (5 bases). The V end lost 1 base, the J end lost 12 bases, and 16 bases lay between the germline ends. Germline V CDR1 and CDR2: SGHDN, FVKESK. There are 13 residues in the CDR3. The CDR3 DNA is TGTGCCAGCAGCCAAGTCCCGGTCCAGGGCCTGTACTTC. Amino acid sequence: CASSQVPVQGLYF.

This chain joins TRBV27 and TRBJ2-2; 7 nucleotides match TRBD1. Losses at the gene ends were 3 bases for V and 6 bases for J; bases not matched to a gene: 4. This CDR3 is built from 14 residues. Germline CDR1 and CDR2: MNHEY and SMNVEV (reference sequence). The DNA for the CDR3 is TGTGCCAGCAGTTTTATCCAGGGGGCCGGGGAGCTGTTTTTT. Protein: CASSFIQGAGELFF.

The gene calls are TRBV19 and TRBJ1-5, with D perhaps TRBD1 (5 bases). Germline V gene sequence: CDR1 LNHDA, CDR2 SQIVND (reference sequence). The CDR3 is 18 residues long. The germline V and J ends were trimmed by 6 bases and 1 base, with 22 bases remaining between them. The CDR3 here is CASSKGQGLVKSNQPQHF. The CDR3 DNA reads TGTGCCAGTAGCAAAGGGCAGGGCCTGGTGAAAAGCAATCAGCCCCAGCATTTT.

Only one count was recorded for this clone. The chain links TRBV7-9 to TRBJ2-1; the match to TRBD2 covers 9 bases. This CDR3 region has 17 residues. Germline V gene sequence: CDR1 SEHNR, CDR2 FQNEAQ (reference sequence). V gave up 4 bases and J gave up 5 bases; unmatched junction bases: 12. CDR3 sequence (DNA): TGTGCCAGCAGCTCCTGGACGGTCGAGCGGGAGGACAATGAGCAGTTCTTC. Protein: CASSSWTVEREDNEQFF.

The gene calls are TRBV18 and TRBJ2-1; no firm D call. Trimming stripped 2 bases from V and 6 bases from J, with 8 bases between. Germline CDR1 is KGHSH and CDR2 is LQKENI. The CDR3 loop spans 13 amino acids. DNA for the CDR3: TGTGCCAGCTCACCAGGAGCCAGCAATGAGCAGTTCTTC. Protein sequence: CASSPGASNEQFF.

The CDR3 DNA follows: TGTGCCAGCAGCCCCCCTGGACTGAGCACAGATACGCAGTATTTT. It codes for CASSPPGLSTDTQYF. The chain has TRBV7-6 and TRBJ2-3, with D perhaps matching TRBD2 (5 bases). With 5 bases removed from V and 0 bases from J, the gap between germline ends came to 12 bases. Germline V gene sequence: CDR1 SGHVS, CDR2 FNYEAQ. The CDR3 extends over 15 amino acids.

V gene TRBV11-2 combines with J gene TRBJ2-2; possibly TRBD2 for D (6 bases). CDR3 length: 15 amino acids. Germline-derived CDR1 and CDR2 are SGHAT and FQNNGV. V was pared by 1 base and J by 0 bases, with 6 bases between. The CDR3 is CASSLGTTNTGELFF. CDR3 bases: TGTGCCAGCAGCTTAGGGACTACGAACACCGGGGAGCTGTTTTTT.

The J gene is TRBJ1-1, the V gene TRBV5-5; D gene unclear. CDR1 SGHKS and CDR2 YYEKEE come from the germline V gene (reference sequence). V was shortened by 4 bases and J by 4 bases, with 8 bases between the two germline ends. The length of the CDR3 is 12 residues. CDR3 region: CASSTGGTEAFF. In DNA form, the CDR3 reads TGTGCCAGCAGCACCGGTGGCACTGAAGCTTTCTTT.

The CDR3 bases are TGTGCCAGCAGTTTGGGGCTGGATACGCAGTATTTT. This translates into CASSLGLDTQYF. The chain combines TRBV27 with TRBJ2-3; TRBD1 might be the D (5 bases). In germline, CDR1 is MNHEY, CDR2 SMNVEV (reference sequence). Between the trimmed V and J ends, which lost 3 bases and 6 bases, there was a span of 7 bases. The CDR3 is 12 amino acids.

The chain joins TRBV6-5 to TRBJ1-1; TRBD1 matches 9 bases. Germline lookup yields CDR1 MNHEY and CDR2 SVGAGI. J was trimmed by 6 bases and V by 4 bases; bases with no gene match: 9. This CDR3 spans 15 amino acids. CDR3 sequence: CASSLLTGGGSEAFF. Written as DNA, the CDR3 is TGTGCCAGCAGTTTGCTTACAGGGGGCGGCTCTGAAGCTTTCTTT.

This clone was seen once. The rearrangement links TRBV5-6 to TRBJ2-5; D may be TRBD2 (6 bases). In germline, CDR1 is SGHDT, CDR2 YYEEEE. V shed 6 bases and J shed 4 bases, with 22 bases lying between them. CDR3 size: 16 residues. CDR3 coding DNA: TGTGCCAGCATGCAGGTCGGGGAGGATTTGAGAGAGACCCAGTACTTC. It specifies CASMQVGEDLRETQYF.

The rearrangement links TRBV18 to TRBJ2-5, with TRBD1 as a possible D gene (6 bases). Germline-derived CDR1 and CDR2 are KGHSH and LQKENI. V was shortened by 6 bases and J by 5 bases, with 13 bases between the two germline ends. This CDR3 is 13 amino acids long. CDR3 protein: CASSTHQGETQYF. In nucleotides, the CDR3 is TGTGCCAGCTCTACCCATCAGGGGGAGACCCAGTACTTC.

The chain couples TRBV6-7 to TRBJ2-1, with D perhaps TRBD1 (5 bases). TRBV6-7 is treated as an ORF (open reading frame) with a function not yet certain. This CDR3 contains 17 residues. V lost 5 bases and J lost 3, with 20 bases in between. In nucleotides, the CDR3 is TGTGCCAGCAGTCTCCTGGTTGCGGACATCGACTACAATGAGCAGTTCTTC. Its translation is CASSLLVADIDYNEQFF.

This clone was detected a few times. The chain has TRBV5-1 and TRBJ2-7, with D possibly being TRBD1 (7 bases). This CDR3 comprises 15 residues. V lost 3 bases and J 0 bases, leaving 13 bases between the germline ends. Germline V gives CDR1 SGHRS, CDR2 YFSETQ. Here the CDR3 reads CASSWVQGGSYEQYF. CDR3 in DNA: TGCGCCAGCAGCTGGGTCCAGGGGGGCTCCTACGAGCAGTACTTC.

This clone is labeled as medium-sized. V usage is TRBV13 and J usage is TRBJ1-1; D not certain. Germline assignment: CDR1 PRHDT and CDR2 FYEKMQ (reference sequence). The CDR3 consists of 12 residues. Trimming left V 6 bases short and J 5 bases short, with 10 bases between. The CDR3 nucleotides are TGTGCCAGCAGGCGTGTGAGGACTGAAGCTTTCTTT. Amino acid sequence: CASRRVRTEAFF.

As regards this clone: The sample has other DNA sequences that encode this CDR3 too. J is TRBJ1-1 and V is TRBV2; 10 nucleotides align to TRBD1. CDR1 is SNHLY, CDR2 FYNNEI, per germline. The junction had 2 bases not matched to a gene; V was cut back by 2 bases and J by 5 bases. CDR3 size: 14 residues. CDR3 region: CASSERDRGTEAFF. CDR3 sequence (DNA): TGTGCCAGCAGTGAAAGGGACAGGGGAACTGAAGCTTTCTTT.

The rearrangement links TRBV5-6 to TRBJ1-2, with 9 bases lining up with TRBD1. The CDR3 length is 15 residues. Per germline, CDR1 SGHDT and CDR2 YYEEEE. V trimming: 0 bases; J trimming: 4 bases; junction bases outside the gene matches: 4. The CDR3 coding sequence is TGTGCCAGCAGCTTGGCCGGGACAGGGACCTATGGCTACACCTTC. Its protein product is CASSLAGTGTYGYTF.

The chain couples TRBV14 to TRBJ2-7, with D possibly TRBD2 on 5 matching bases. Trimming left V 3 bases short and J 0 bases short, with 15 bases between. The length of the CDR3 is 16 residues. Germline CDR1 reads SGHDN; CDR2 reads FVKESK. CDR3 loop: CASSQRVLGSSYEQYF. The CDR3 DNA reads as TGTGCCAGCAGCCAGAGGGTTTTGGGTTCCTCCTACGAGCAGTACTTC.

The rearrangement links TRBV5-4 to TRBJ2-7; 8 bases map to TRBD1. CDR1 and CDR2 from the germline V gene are SGHNT and YYREEE (reference sequence). The CDR3 contains 13 residues. Trimming removed 4 bases from V and 6 bases from J; junction bases left unmatched: 6. The CDR3 nucleotides are TGTGCCAGCAGCAGGGACAGGCAAGGCGAGCAGTACTTC. As protein: CASSRDRQGEQYF.

The V and J genes are TRBV5-5 and TRBJ1-1; no firm D call. Deletions cut 3 bases from V and 5 bases from J, with 5 bases between. The germline CDR1 and CDR2 sequences are SGHKS and YYEKEE (reference sequence). The CDR3 sequence is 11 residues long. The CDR3 reads CASSYSTEAFF. As DNA, the CDR3 is TGTGCCAGCAGCTACAGTACTGAAGCTTTCTTT.

The CDR3 loop reads CASSYSGQHPNYGYTF. The CDR3 DNA follows: TGTGCCAGCAGTTACTCCGGACAGCACCCTAACTATGGCTACACCTTC. The chain has TRBV6-5 and TRBJ1-2; a possible D gene is TRBD1 (6 bases). Germline loops: CDR1 MNHEY, CDR2 SVGAGI. The CDR3 contains 16 residues. The V gene lost 0 bases and the J gene lost 0 bases, with 11 bases spanning the gap.

This sequence joins TRBV2 and TRBJ1-5; a weak D match, TRBD1 (5 bases). CDR1 and CDR2 from the germline V gene are SNHLY and FYNNEI. Deletions cut 5 bases from V and 4 bases from J, with 12 bases between. CDR3 length: 14 residues. CDR3 nucleotide sequence: TGTGCCAGCAGTTCCCGACAGTCTAATCAGCCCCAGCATTTT. It specifies CASSSRQSNQPQHF.

Here the CDR3 DNA reads TGCGCCAGCAGCTTGAAGGAGCCGGGGAACACTGAAGCTTTCTTT. This gives the protein CASSLKEPGNTEAFF. V usage is TRBV5-1 and J usage is TRBJ1-1; no clear D. There are 15 residues in the CDR3. Germline V CDR1 and CDR2: SGHRS, YFSETQ. The germline V and J ends were trimmed by 1 base and 1 base, with 11 bases remaining between them.

The chain has TRBV5-1 and TRBJ2-2; 13 bases agree with TRBD2. The germline CDR1 and CDR2 sequences are SGHRS and YFSETQ. This CDR3 has 16 amino acids. With 7 bases clipped from V and 5 bases from J, the junction kept 8 bases outside the gene matches. The CDR3 spells CASRTSGGQGTGELFF. CDR3 in DNA: TGCGCCAGCCGGACTAGCGGGGGTCAGGGGACCGGGGAGCTGTTTTTT.

The chain is built from TRBV6-5 and TRBJ1-1, with 7 positions matching TRBD1. This CDR3 is 13 amino acids long. Germline-derived CDR1 and CDR2 are MNHEY and SVGAGI. V gave up 6 bases and J gave up 4 bases; unmatched junction bases: 5. CDR3 loop: CASSKQGTTEAFF. The CDR3 DNA follows: TGTGCCAGCAGCAAACAGGGGACCACTGAAGCTTTCTTT.

Many counts were recorded for this clone. The chain carries TRBV6-1 and TRBJ2-5; 11 bases agree with TRBD2. Per germline, CDR1 MNHNS and CDR2 SASEGT. This CDR3 spans 15 amino acids. Trimming at V came to 8 bases and at J to 7 bases, leaving 12 bases not matched to a gene. CDR3 region: CASYTSGGLPATQYF. In DNA form, the CDR3 reads TGTGCCAGCTATACTAGCGGGGGCCTTCCGGCGACCCAGTACTTC.

The chain joins TRBV7-3 to TRBJ2-3, with 7 bases aligning to TRBD2. CDR3 size: 15 residues. With V trimmed by 5 bases and J by 5 bases, 10 bases remained unmatched. CDR1 and CDR2 (germline): SGHTA, FQGTGA. CDR3 amino acids: CASSPSGGREDTQYF. The CDR3 DNA sequence: TGTGCCAGCAGCCCGTCCGGGGGGAGGGAAGATACGCAGTATTTT. Full variable domain (missing parts from reference TRBV7-3 and TRBJ2-3): GAGVSQTPSNKVTEKGKYVELRCDPISGHTALYWYRQSLGQGPEFLIYFQGTGAADDSGLPNDRFFAVRPEGSVSTLKIQRTERGDSAVYLCASSPSGGREDTQYFGPGTRLTVL.

This chain joins TRBV5-1 and TRBJ1-1, with D uncertain. Per the germline V gene, CDR1 is SGHRS and CDR2 is YFSETQ. CDR3 length: 15 residues. V was shortened by 6 bases and J by 0 bases, with 15 bases between the two germline ends. CDR3 nucleotides: TGCGCCAGCAAGGCCCAAGGAGGGTTGAACACTGAAGCTTTCTTT. Amino acid sequence: CASKAQGGLNTEAFF.